The entry that follows covers one T cell receptor (beta chain) sequence. These data come from a study of T cells in localized non-small cell lung cancer. Germline values: CDR1 SGDLS, CDR2 YYNGEE. There are 16 residues in the CDR3. The V gene lost 4 bases and the J gene lost 4 bases, with 20 bases spanning the gap. Libraries were prepared by immunoSEQ multiplex PCR; TCRdb keeps only in-frame clonotypes and omits some of them. The repertoire holds around 28,000 clones, with 94% as singletons. The chain recombines TRBV9 with TRBJ1-2; D may be TRBD1 (6 bases). The receptor was derived from a woman between 35 and 75 years old with stage I lung adenocarcinoma. Material: peripheral blood, obtained before any cancer treatment. The CDR3 protein is CASSPRAGALSYGYTF. DNA for the CDR3: TGTGCCAGCAGCCCGAGGGCGGGGGCTCTGAGCTATGGCTACACCTTC. Filled out from reference TRBV9 and TRBJ1-2, the complete variable domain reads DSGVTQTPKHLITATGQRVTLRCSPRSGDLSVYWYQQSLDQGLQFLIQYYNGEERAKGNILERFSAQQFPDLHSELNLSSLELGDSALYFCASSPRAGALSYGYTFGSGTRLTVV.